This T cell receptor (beta chain) stems from a study of blood T cell repertoires in COVID-19. Study-wide background: Samples came from the United States, Italy and Spain, spanning acute and convalescent COVID-19. From T cells, B-cell-depleted T cells, or PBMCs came the material, which was cDNA or gDNA.

Source study methods: Amplification of reference gene primers was used by the study to estimate nucleated cell counts. The protocol was immunoSEQ multiplex PCR, while the TCRdb copy is restricted to in-frame clones and leaves out a portion. V and J calls and clone size are copied from that table; D and trimming were computed from the DNA. The repertoire holds around 100,000 clones, with around 73% as singletons. V was pared by 4 bases and J by 3 bases, with 4 bases of the junction left unmatched. The CDR3 sequence is 15 residues long. Germline values: CDR1 MDHEN, CDR2 SYDVKM. The chain combines TRBV28 with TRBJ2-4; 9 bases are shared with TRBD1. This TCR was sampled from a man aged 55 to 70 with active or convalescent COVID-19. The sequencing sample was made of peripheral blood. CDR3 coding DNA: TGTGCCAGCAGTTCGACAGGGGGAGGCAAAAACATTCAGTACTTC. This translates into CASSSTGGGKNIQYF.